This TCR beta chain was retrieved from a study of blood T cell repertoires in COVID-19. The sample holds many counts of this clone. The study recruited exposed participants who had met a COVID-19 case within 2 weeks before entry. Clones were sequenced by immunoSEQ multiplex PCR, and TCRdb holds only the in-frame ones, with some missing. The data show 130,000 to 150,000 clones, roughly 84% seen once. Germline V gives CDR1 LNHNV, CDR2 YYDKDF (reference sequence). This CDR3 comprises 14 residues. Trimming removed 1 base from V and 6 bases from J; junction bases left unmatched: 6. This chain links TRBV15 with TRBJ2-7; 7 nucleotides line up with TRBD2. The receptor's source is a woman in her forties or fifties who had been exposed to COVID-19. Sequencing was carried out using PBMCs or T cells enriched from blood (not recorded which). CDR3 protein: CATSRGGGTGEQYF. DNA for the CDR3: TGTGCCACCAGCAGAGGGGGGGGAACGGGCGAGCAGTACTTC.